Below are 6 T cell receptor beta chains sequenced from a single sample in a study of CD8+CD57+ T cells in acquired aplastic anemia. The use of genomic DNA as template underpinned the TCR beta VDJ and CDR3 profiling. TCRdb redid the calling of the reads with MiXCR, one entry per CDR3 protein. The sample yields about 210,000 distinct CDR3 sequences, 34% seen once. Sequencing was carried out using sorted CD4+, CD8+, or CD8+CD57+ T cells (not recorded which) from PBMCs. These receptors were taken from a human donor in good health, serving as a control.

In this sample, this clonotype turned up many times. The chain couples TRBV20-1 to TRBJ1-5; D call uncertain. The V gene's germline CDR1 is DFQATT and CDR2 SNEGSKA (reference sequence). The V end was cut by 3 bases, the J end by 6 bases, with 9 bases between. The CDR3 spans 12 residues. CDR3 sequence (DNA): TGCAGTGCTAGTCCCGGGTTTCAGCCCCAGCATTTT. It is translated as CSASPGFQPQHF.

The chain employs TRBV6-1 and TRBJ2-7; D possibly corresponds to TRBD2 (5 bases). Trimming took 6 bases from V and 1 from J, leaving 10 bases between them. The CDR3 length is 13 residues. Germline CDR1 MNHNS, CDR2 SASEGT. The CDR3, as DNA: TGTGCCAGCAGAAGCGGTGGGTCCTACGAGCAGTACTTC. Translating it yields CASRSGGSYEQYF.

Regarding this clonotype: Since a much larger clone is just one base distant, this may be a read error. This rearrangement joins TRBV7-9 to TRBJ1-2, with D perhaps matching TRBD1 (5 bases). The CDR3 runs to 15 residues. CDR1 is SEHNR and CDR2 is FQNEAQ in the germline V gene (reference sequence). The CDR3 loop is CASSSKKQENCGYTF. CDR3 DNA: TGTGCCAGCAGTTCGAAAAAACAGGAGAACTGTGGCTACACCTTC. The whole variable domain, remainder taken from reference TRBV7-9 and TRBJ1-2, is DTGVSQNPRHKITKRGQNVTFRCDPISEHNRLYWYRQTLGQGPEFLTYFQNEAQLEKSRLLSDRFSAERPKGSFSTLEIQRTEQGDSAMYLCASSSKKQENCGYTFGSGTRLTVV.

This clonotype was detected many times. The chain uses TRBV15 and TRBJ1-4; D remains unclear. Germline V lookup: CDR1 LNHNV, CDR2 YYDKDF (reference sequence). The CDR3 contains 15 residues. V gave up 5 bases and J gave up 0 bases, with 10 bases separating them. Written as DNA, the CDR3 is TGTGCCACCAGCGAGGGAGTAACAACTAATGAAAAACTGTTTTTT. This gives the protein CATSEGVTTNEKLFF.

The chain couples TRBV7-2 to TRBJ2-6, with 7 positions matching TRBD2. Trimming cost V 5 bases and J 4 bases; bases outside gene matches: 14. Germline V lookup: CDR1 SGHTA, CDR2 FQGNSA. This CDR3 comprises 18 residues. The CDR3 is CASSKASGRVAGANVLTF. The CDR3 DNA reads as TGTGCCAGCAGCAAGGCATCGGGGAGGGTTGCGGGGGCCAACGTCCTGACTTTC.

CDR3 bases: TGTGCCAGCAGTGCTAGCGGGAGGGCCGGTTTCGACAATGAGCAGTTCTTC. This encodes CASSASGRAGFDNEQFF. The gene calls are TRBV27 and TRBJ2-1; TRBD2 agrees at 12 bases. The germline V gene encodes CDR1 MNHEY and CDR2 SMNVEV (reference sequence). The J segment lost 5 bases and the V segment lost 5 bases, leaving 10 bases of the junction unmatched. This CDR3 has 17 residues.